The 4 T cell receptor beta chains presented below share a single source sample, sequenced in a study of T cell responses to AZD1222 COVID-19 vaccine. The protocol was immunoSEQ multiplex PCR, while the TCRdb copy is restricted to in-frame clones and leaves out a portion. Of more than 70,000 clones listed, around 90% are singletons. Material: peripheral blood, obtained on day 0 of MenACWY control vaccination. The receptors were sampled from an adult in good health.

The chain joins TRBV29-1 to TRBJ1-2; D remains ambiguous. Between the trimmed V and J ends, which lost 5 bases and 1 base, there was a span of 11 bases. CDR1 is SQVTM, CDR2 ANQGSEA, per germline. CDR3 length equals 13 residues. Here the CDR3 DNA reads TGCAGCGTTCGGAGGCAGGATAACTATGGCTACACCTTC. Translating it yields CSVRRQDNYGYTF. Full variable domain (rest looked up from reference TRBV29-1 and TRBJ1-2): SAVISQKPSRDICQRGTSLTIQCQVDSQVTMMFWYRQQPGQSLTLIATANQGSEATYESGFVIDKFPISRPNLTFSTLTVSNMSPEDSSIYLCSVRRQDNYGYTFGSGTRLTVV.

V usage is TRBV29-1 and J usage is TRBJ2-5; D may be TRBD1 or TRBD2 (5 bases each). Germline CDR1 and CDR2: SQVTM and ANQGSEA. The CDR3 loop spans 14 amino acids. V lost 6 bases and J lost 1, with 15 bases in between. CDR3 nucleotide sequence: TGCAGCGTGGGGACCGGGACCACCCAAGAGACCCAGTACTTC. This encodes CSVGTGTTQETQYF.

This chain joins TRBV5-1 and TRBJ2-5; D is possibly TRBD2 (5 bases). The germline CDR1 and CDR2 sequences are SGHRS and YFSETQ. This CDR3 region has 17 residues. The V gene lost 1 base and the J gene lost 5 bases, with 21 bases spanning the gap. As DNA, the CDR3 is TGCGCCAGCAGCTTGATGAGTCGGGAAATTGAATGGGAGACCCAGTACTTC. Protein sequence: CASSLMSREIEWETQYF.

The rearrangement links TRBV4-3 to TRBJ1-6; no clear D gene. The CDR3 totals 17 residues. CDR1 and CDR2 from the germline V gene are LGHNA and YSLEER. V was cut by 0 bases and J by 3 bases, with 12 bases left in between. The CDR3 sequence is CASSQESPDIYNSPLHF. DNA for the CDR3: TGCGCCAGCAGCCAAGAATCTCCGGATATCTATAATTCACCCCTCCACTTT.